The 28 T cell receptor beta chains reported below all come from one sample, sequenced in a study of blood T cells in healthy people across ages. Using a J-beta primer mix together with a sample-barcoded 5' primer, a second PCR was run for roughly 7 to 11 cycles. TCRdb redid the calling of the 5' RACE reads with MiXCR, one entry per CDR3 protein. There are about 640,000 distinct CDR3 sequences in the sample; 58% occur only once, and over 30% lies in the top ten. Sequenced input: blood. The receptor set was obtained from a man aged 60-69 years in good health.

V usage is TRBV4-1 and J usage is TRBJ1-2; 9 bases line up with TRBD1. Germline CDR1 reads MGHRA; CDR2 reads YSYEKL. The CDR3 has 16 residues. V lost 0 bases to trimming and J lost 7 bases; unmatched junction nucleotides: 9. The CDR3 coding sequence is TGCGCCAGCAGCCAAGATCGGGGACAGGGTAGTCGTGGCTACACCTTC. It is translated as CASSQDRGQGSRGYTF.

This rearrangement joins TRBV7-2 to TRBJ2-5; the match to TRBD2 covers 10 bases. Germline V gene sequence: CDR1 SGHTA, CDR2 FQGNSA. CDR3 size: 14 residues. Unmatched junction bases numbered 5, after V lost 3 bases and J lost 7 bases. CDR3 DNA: TGTGCCAGCAGCTTGCCCTCTAGCGGGGGGACCCAGTACTTC. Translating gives CASSLPSSGGTQYF.

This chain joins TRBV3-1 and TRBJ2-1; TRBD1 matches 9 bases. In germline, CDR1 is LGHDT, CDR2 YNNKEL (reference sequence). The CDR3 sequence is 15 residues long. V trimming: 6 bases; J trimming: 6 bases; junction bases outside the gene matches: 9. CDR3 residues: CASSRRDRDLNEQFF. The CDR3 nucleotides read TGTGCCAGCAGTCGCCGGGACAGGGATCTCAATGAGCAGTTCTTC.

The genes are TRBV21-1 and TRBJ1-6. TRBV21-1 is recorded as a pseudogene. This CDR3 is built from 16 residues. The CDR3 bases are TGTGCCGCGCGGCGAAAGCTGGTTCATCCTAATTCACCCCTCCACTTT. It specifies CAARRKLVHPNSPLHF.

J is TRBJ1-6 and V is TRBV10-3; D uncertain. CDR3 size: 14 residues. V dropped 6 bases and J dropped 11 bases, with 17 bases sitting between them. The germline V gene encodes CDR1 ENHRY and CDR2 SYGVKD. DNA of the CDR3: TGTGCCATCAGCCCCGAGGGCGGGGTGACACCCCTCCACTTT. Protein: CAISPEGGVTPLHF.

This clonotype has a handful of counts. The CDR3 DNA reads as TGTGCCAGCAGCTTAGTCGGGAAAGAGACCCAGTACTTC. Translated, it gives CASSLVGKETQYF. This sequence joins TRBV7-9 and TRBJ2-5, with D maybe TRBD2 (5 bases). V was trimmed by 1 base and J by 3 bases, leaving 6 bases between them. The CDR3 extends over 13 amino acids. Germline lookup yields CDR1 SEHNR and CDR2 FQNEAQ (reference sequence).

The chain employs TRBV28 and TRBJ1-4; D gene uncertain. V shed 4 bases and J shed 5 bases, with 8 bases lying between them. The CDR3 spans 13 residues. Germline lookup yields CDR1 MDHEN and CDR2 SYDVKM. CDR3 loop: CASSSPFNEKLFF. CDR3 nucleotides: TGTGCCAGCAGTTCTCCGTTCAATGAAAAACTGTTTTTT.

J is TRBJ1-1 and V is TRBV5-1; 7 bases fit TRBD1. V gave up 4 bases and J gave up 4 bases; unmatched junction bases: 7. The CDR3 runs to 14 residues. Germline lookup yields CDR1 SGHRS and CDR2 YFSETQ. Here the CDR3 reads CASSATGVGTEAFF. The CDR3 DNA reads TGCGCCAGCAGCGCAACAGGGGTCGGCACTGAAGCTTTCTTT.

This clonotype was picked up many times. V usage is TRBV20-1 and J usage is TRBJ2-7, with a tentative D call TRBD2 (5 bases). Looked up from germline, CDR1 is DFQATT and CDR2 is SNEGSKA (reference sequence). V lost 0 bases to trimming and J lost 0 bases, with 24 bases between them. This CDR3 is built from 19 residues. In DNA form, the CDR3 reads TGCAGTGCTAGAGATCTTAAGGGCGCGGTTGCTAGCAACTCCTACGAGCAGTACTTC. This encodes CSARDLKGAVASNSYEQYF.

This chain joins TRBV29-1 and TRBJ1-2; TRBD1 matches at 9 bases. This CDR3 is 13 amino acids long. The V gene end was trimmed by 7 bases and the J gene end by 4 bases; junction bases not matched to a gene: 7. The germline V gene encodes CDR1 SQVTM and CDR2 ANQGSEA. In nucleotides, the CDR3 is TGCAGCGCTTGGACAGGGGCGGGCTATGGCTACACCTTC. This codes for CSAWTGAGYGYTF.

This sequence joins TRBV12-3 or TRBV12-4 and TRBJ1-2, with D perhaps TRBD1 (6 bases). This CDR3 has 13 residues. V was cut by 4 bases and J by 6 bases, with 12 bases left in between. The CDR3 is CASSWSGVDGYTF. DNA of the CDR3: TGTGCCAGCAGTTGGTCAGGGGTCGATGGCTACACCTTC.

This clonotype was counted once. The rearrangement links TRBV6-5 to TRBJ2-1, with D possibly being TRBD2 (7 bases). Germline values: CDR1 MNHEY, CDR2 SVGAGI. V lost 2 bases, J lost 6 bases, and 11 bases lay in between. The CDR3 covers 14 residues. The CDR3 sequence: CASSYGGARNEQFF. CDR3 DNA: TGTGCCAGCAGTTACGGGGGGGCCCGCAATGAGCAGTTCTTC.

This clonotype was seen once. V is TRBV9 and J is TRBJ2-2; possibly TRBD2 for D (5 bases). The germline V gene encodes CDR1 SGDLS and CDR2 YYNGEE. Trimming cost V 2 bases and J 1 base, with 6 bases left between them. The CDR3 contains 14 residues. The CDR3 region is CASSVGGNTGELFF. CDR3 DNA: TGTGCCAGCAGCGTTGGAGGGAACACCGGGGAGCTGTTTTTT. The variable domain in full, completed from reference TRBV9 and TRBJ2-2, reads DSGVTQTPKHLITATGQRVTLRCSPRSGDLSVYWYQQSLDQGLQFLIQYYNGEERAKGNILERFSAQQFPDLHSELNLSSLELGDSALYFCASSVGGNTGELFFGEGSRLTVL.

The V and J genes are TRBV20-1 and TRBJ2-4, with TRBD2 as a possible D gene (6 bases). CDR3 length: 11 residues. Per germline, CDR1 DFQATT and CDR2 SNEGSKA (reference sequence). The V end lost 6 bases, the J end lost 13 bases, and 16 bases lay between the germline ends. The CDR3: CSAWDSYGQYF. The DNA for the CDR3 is TGCAGTGCCTGGGACTCCTACGGGCAGTACTTC.

In DNA, the CDR3 is TGTGCCAGCAGTGGGGAGGACAGCGTGCGGAACACCGGGGAGCTGTTTTTT. Protein product: CASSGEDSVRNTGELFF. This chain links TRBV2 with TRBJ2-2; tentatively, D is TRBD1 or TRBD2 (6 bases each). V was pared by 4 bases and J by 1 base, with 16 bases between. From germline, CDR1 is SNHLY and CDR2 FYNNEI. The CDR3 has 17 residues.

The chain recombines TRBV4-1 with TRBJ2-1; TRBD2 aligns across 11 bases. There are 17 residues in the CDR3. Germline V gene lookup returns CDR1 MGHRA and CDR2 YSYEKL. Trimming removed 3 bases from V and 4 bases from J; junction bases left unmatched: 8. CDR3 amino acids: CASSHRLAGGEYNEQFF. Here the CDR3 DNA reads TGCGCCAGCAGCCACCGCTTAGCGGGGGGGGAGTACAATGAGCAGTTCTTC.

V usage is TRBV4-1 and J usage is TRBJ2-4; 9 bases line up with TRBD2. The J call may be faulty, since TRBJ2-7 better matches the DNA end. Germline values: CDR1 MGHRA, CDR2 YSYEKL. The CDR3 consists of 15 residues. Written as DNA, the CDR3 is TGCGCCAGCAGCCAAGATCTAGCGGGGTACTACGAGCAGTACTTC. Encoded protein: CASSQDLAGYYEQYF.

The CDR3 sequence: CASSVAQGGTEAFF. The DNA of the CDR3 is TGCGCCAGCAGCGTGGCGCAGGGAGGCACTGAAGCTTTCTTT. V gene TRBV5-1 combines with J gene TRBJ1-1; the D gene is possibly TRBD1 (5 bases). Per germline, CDR1 SGHRS and CDR2 YFSETQ. The CDR3 extends over 14 amino acids. The V gene lost 4 bases and the J gene lost 4 bases, with 14 bases spanning the gap.

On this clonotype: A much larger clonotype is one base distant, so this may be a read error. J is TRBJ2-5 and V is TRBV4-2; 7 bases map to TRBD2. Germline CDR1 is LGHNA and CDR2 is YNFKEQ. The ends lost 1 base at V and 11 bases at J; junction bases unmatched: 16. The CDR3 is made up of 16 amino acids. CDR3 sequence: CASSQAVRRGEDEQYF. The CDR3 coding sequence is TGTGCCAGCAGCCAAGCCGTTCGTCGGGGGGAGGATGAGCAGTACTTC.

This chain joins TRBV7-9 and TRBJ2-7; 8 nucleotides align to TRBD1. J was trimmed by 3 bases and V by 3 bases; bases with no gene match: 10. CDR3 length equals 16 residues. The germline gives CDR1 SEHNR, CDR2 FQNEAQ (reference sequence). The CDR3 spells CASSFPSVGQGYEQYF. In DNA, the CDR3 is TGTGCCAGCAGCTTCCCCTCGGTTGGACAGGGCTACGAGCAGTACTTC.

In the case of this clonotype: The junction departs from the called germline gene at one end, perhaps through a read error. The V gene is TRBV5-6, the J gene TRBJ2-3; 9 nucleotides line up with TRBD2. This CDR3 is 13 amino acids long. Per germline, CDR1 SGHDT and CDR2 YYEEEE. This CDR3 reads CASGLELAGTQYF. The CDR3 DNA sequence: TGTGCCAGCGGCTTGGAACTAGCGGGTACGCAGTATTTT.

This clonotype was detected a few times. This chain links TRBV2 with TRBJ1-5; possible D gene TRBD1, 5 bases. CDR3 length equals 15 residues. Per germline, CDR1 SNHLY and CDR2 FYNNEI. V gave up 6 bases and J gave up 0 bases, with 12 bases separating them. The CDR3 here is CASRDDRYSNQPQHF. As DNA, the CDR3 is TGTGCCAGCAGGGATGACAGATATAGCAATCAGCCCCAGCATTTT.

The CDR3 coding sequence is TGTGCCATCAGTGCTGGCCCCGGCGGGAATACGCAGTATTTT. As protein: CAISAGPGGNTQYF. The genes are TRBV10-3 and TRBJ2-3, with D perhaps matching TRBD2 (6 bases). The V gene lost 4 bases and the J gene lost 7 bases, with 15 bases spanning the gap. Germline V gives CDR1 ENHRY, CDR2 SYGVKD. CDR3 size: 14 residues.

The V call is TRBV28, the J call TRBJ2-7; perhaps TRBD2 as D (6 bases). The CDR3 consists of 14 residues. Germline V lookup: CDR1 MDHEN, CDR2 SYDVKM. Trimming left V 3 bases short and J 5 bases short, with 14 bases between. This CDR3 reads CASSFGGEYHEQYF. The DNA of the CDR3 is TGTGCCAGCAGTTTTGGAGGGGAATACCACGAGCAGTACTTC.

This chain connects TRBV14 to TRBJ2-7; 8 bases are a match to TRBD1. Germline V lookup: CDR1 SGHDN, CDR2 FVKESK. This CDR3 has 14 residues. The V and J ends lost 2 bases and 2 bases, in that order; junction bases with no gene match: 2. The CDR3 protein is CASSQIRGPYEQYF. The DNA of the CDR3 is TGTGCCAGCAGCCAAATCAGGGGGCCCTACGAGCAGTACTTC.

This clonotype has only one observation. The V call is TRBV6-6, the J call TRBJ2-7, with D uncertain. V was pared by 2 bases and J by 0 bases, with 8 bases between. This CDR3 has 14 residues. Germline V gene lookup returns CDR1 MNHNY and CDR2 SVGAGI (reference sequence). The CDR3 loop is CASSYRRSSYEQYF. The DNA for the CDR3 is TGTGCCAGCAGTTACAGACGGAGCTCCTACGAGCAGTACTTC.

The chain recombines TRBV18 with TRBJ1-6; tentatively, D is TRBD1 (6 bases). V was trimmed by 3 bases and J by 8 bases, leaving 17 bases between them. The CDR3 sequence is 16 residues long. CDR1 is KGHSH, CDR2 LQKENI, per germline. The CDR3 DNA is TGTGCCAGCTCACCGACAGGAGGGGTTTCGTATTCACCCCTCCACTTT. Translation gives CASSPTGGVSYSPLHF.

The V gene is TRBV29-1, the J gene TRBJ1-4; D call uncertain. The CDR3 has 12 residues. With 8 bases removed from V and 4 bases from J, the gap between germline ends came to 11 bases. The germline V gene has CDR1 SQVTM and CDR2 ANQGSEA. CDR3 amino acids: CSLGYGNEKLFF. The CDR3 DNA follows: TGCAGCTTGGGGTACGGTAATGAAAAACTGTTTTTT.